These 27 T cell receptor beta chains share one sample of origin, sequenced in a study of early T cells in non-severe SARS-CoV-2 infection. One entry per CDR3 protein results from TCRdb running MiXCR on the 5' RACE reads. This sample has some 76,000 distinct CDR3 sequences, with around 16% found just once. The specimen sequenced was whole blood. The receptors here all came from an adult who was a healthcare worker with PCR-confirmed SARS-CoV-2 infection or an uninfected control (not recorded which).

This clonotype was seen many times. The chain is built from TRBV28 and TRBJ1-2; D ambiguous. The CDR3 loop spans 14 amino acids. Trimming shortened V by 6 bases and J by 4 bases, and 15 bases separated the two germline ends. From germline, CDR1 is MDHEN and CDR2 SYDVKM. In DNA form, the CDR3 reads TGTGCCAGCAGCCGGTATTGGGAGGGCTATGGCTACACCTTC. Its translation is CASSRYWEGYGYTF.

This clonotype was observed a few times. The rearrangement links TRBV12-3 or TRBV12-4 to TRBJ1-6; 9 bases agree with TRBD1. The CDR3 sequence is 14 residues long. The J segment lost 10 bases and the V segment lost 6 bases, leaving 7 bases of the junction unmatched. CDR3 amino acids: CASRSRDRVSPLHF. CDR3 DNA: TGTGCCAGCAGGAGTCGGGACAGGGTGTCACCCCTCCACTTT.

This clonotype appeared a few times. V and J are TRBV11-2 and TRBJ2-5; D possibly corresponds to TRBD2 (6 bases). The germline V and J ends were trimmed by 5 bases and 2 bases, with 9 bases remaining between them. This CDR3 comprises 13 residues. Looked up from germline, CDR1 is SGHAT and CDR2 is FQNNGV. CDR3 bases: TGTGCCAGCAGCCCGGGGGTTCAAGAGACCCAGTACTTC. It yields the protein CASSPGVQETQYF.

This chain joins TRBV29-1 and TRBJ2-7; 10 nucleotides agree with TRBD1. The CDR3 is 16 amino acids. CDR1 and CDR2 from the germline V gene are SQVTM and ANQGSEA. Losses at the gene ends were 3 bases for V and 2 bases for J; bases not matched to a gene: 10. This CDR3 reads CSVEVDAGTGAYEQYF. In DNA form, the CDR3 reads TGCAGCGTTGAGGTCGACGCCGGGACAGGGGCCTACGAGCAGTACTTC.

The sample holds many counts of this clonotype. V is TRBV4-2 and J is TRBJ2-2; possible D gene TRBD1, 5 bases. Germline CDR1 reads LGHNA; CDR2 reads YNFKEQ. The CDR3 has 16 amino acids. Trimming removed 2 bases from V and 1 base from J, with 11 bases in between. The CDR3 nucleotides are TGTGCCAGCAGCCAAAGGGGCAGACTGAACACCGGGGAGCTGTTTTTT. It encodes CASSQRGRLNTGELFF.

The chain uses TRBV6-1 and TRBJ2-3, with a possible D match to TRBD2 (5 bases). CDR3 length: 16 amino acids. Per the germline V gene, CDR1 is MNHNS and CDR2 is SASEGT. Trimming removed 5 bases at V and 2 bases at J, with 17 bases between. In DNA form, the CDR3 reads TGTGCCAGCAGTACCGTTCCGGCGGGTGCCACAGATACGCAGTATTTT. Residues: CASSTVPAGATDTQYF.

This clonotype appeared a few times. This chain connects TRBV2 to TRBJ2-3; perhaps TRBD1 as D (6 bases). V shed 3 bases and J shed 6 bases, with 13 bases lying between them. This CDR3 contains 14 residues. Germline V lookup: CDR1 SNHLY, CDR2 FYNNEI. The CDR3 nucleotides read TGTGCCAGCAGTGACGGACAGTTTGGGGATACGCAGTATTTT. It specifies CASSDGQFGDTQYF.

This clonotype was observed many times. V usage is TRBV30 and J usage is TRBJ1-1; tentative D call: TRBD1 (5 bases). The CDR3 totals 14 residues. CDR1 GTSNPN and CDR2 SVGIG come from the germline V gene (reference sequence). V was clipped by 5 bases and J by 2 bases, with 15 bases between them. This chain's CDR3 is CAWGNTQGNTEAFF. CDR3 bases: TGTGCCTGGGGCAACACCCAGGGTAACACTGAAGCTTTCTTT. The whole variable domain, remainder taken from reference TRBV30 and TRBJ1-1, is SQTIHQWPATLVQPVGSPLSLECTVEGTSNPNLYWYRQAAGRGLQLLFYSVGIGQISSEVPQNLSASRPQDRQFILSSKKLLLSDSGFYLCAWGNTQGNTEAFFGQGTRLTVV.

This clonotype was counted between two and nine times. The rearrangement uses TRBV18 and TRBJ1-1; the match to TRBD1 covers 7 bases. This CDR3 comprises 14 residues. Per the germline V gene, CDR1 is KGHSH and CDR2 is LQKENI. Trimming removed 4 bases from V and 5 bases from J; junction bases left unmatched: 7. CDR3 nucleotides: TGTGCCAGCTCACAATACAGGGGAGAGACTGAAGCTTTCTTT. Its translation: CASSQYRGETEAFF.

This clonotype has only a few counts. The V gene is TRBV12-3 or TRBV12-4, the J gene TRBJ1-2, with D tentatively TRBD1 (6 bases). Between the trimmed V and J ends, which lost 5 bases and 4 bases, there was a span of 14 bases. The length of the CDR3 is 14 residues. The CDR3 DNA sequence: TGTGCCAGCAGTACTCATGGGGGCAGCTATGGCTACACCTTC. This translates into CASSTHGGSYGYTF.

The chain has TRBV2 and TRBJ1-1; D is unclear. The CDR3 contains 13 residues. Trimming removed 7 bases at V and 2 bases at J, with 11 bases between. Germline CDR1 SNHLY, CDR2 FYNNEI. CDR3 region: CASTITGNTEAFF. In DNA, the CDR3 is TGTGCCAGCACTATCACGGGAAACACTGAAGCTTTCTTT.

This clonotype was counted ten times or more. This rearrangement joins TRBV12-3 or TRBV12-4 to TRBJ2-5; tentative D call: TRBD1 (5 bases). This CDR3 is built from 13 residues. V dropped 3 bases and J dropped 2 bases, with 7 bases sitting between them. The CDR3 spells CASSFDRQETQYF. The DNA of the CDR3 is TGTGCCAGCAGTTTCGACAGACAAGAGACCCAGTACTTC.

The rearrangement links TRBV9 to TRBJ2-7; TRBD2 might be the D (5 bases). The germline V gene has CDR1 SGDLS and CDR2 YYNGEE. V was cut by 3 bases and J by 7 bases, with 14 bases left in between. The CDR3 is 13 residues long. Written as DNA, the CDR3 is TGTGCCAGCAGCGGGACGACGGGAAGTGAGCAGTACTTC. Residues: CASSGTTGSEQYF.

This clonotype was recorded many times. The CDR3, as DNA: TGTGCCAGCAGGACGAGCTCCTACGAGCAGTACTTC. Translating gives CASRTSSYEQYF. The J gene is TRBJ2-7, the V gene TRBV6-2 or TRBV6-3; unclear D gene. Trimming removed 6 bases at V and 0 bases at J, with 6 bases between. CDR1 is MNHEY, CDR2 SVGEGT, per germline. CDR3 length: 12 amino acids.

This clonotype was picked up a small number of times. The chain couples TRBV3-1 to TRBJ1-4; D remains unclear. The CDR3 totals 13 residues. The germline V and J ends were trimmed by 3 bases and 6 bases, with 8 bases remaining between them. CDR1 and CDR2 from the germline V gene are LGHDT and YNNKEL (reference sequence). CDR3 in amino acids: CASSQLGYEKLFF. DNA of the CDR3: TGTGCCAGCAGCCAGCTCGGGTATGAAAAACTGTTTTTT.

This sequence joins TRBV2 and TRBJ2-1; 8 nucleotides match TRBD2. The length of the CDR3 is 13 residues. Germline lookup yields CDR1 SNHLY and CDR2 FYNNEI. The ends lost 5 bases at V and 6 bases at J; junction bases unmatched: 3. CDR3 residues: CASSNGGANEQFF. CDR3 nucleotides: TGTGCCAGCAGTAACGGGGGGGCCAATGAGCAGTTCTTC.

A few counts support this clonotype. The V call is TRBV29-1, the J call TRBJ2-3; 8 bases agree with TRBD2. The CDR3 contains 13 residues. Per the germline V gene, CDR1 is SQVTM and CDR2 is ANQGSEA. V dropped 6 bases and J dropped 0; count of bases not matched to a gene: 2. CDR3 loop: CSVVAGSTDTQYF. The CDR3 bases are TGCAGCGTGGTAGCGGGAAGCACAGATACGCAGTATTTT.

Turning to this clonotype: Given a much more abundant clone one base away, this may be a read error. The chain uses TRBV10-3 and TRBJ1-1, with a tentative D call TRBD1 (5 bases). The CDR3 length is 11 residues. Germline V CDR1 and CDR2: ENHRY, SYGVKD. This chain's CDR3 is CAISSDTEVFF. Written as DNA, the CDR3 is TGTGCCATCAGCTCGGACACTGAAGTTTTCTTT.

This sequence joins TRBV7-9 and TRBJ1-1; perhaps TRBD1 as D (5 bases). This CDR3 is built from 13 residues. V was pared by 7 bases and J by 1 base, with 10 bases between. CDR1 is SEHNR and CDR2 is FQNEAQ in the germline V gene (reference sequence). CDR3 bases: TGTGCCAGCACCCAGGGAGCGAACACTGAAGCTTTCTTT. This codes for CASTQGANTEAFF.

This clonotype has only a few counts. The rearrangement joins TRBV30 to TRBJ2-1; 14 bases match TRBD2. V shed 4 bases, J shed 6 bases, and the junction held 5 bases outside the gene matches. The CDR3 length is 15 residues. Germline lookup yields CDR1 GTSNPN and CDR2 SVGIG (reference sequence). Here the CDR3 reads CAWNPTSGRVNEQFF. As DNA, the CDR3 is TGTGCCTGGAACCCGACTAGCGGGAGGGTCAATGAGCAGTTCTTC.

This clonotype appeared many times. The chain links TRBV6-2 or TRBV6-3 to TRBJ2-1; either TRBD1 or TRBD2 may fit D (7 bases each). The CDR3 consists of 12 residues. Between the trimmed V and J ends, which lost 2 bases and 16 bases, there was a span of 15 bases. From germline, CDR1 is MNHEY and CDR2 SVGEGT. The CDR3 DNA follows: TGTGCCAGCAGTTACGGGGGGGACAGAGGTTTCTTC. The encoded protein is CASSYGGDRGFF.

This clonotype has just a few counts. This chain's CDR3 is CSARWDGSYEQYF. In nucleotides, the CDR3 is TGCAGTGCCCGCTGGGACGGATCCTACGAGCAGTACTTC. J is TRBJ2-7 and V is TRBV20-1, with D perhaps matching TRBD1 or TRBD2 (5 bases each). The CDR3 is 13 amino acids. CDR1 is DFQATT, CDR2 SNEGSKA, per germline (reference sequence). The V and J ends lost 6 bases and 1 base respectively, with 13 bases between them.

The chain carries TRBV3-1 and TRBJ2-5; 7 nucleotides match TRBD2. With 4 bases clipped from V and 2 bases from J, the junction kept 13 bases outside the gene matches. The CDR3 runs 17 residues. Per the germline V gene, CDR1 is LGHDT and CDR2 is YNNKEL (reference sequence). The CDR3 region is CASSPEWGGGRQETQYF. The CDR3 DNA reads as TGTGCCAGCAGCCCGGAGTGGGGCGGGGGACGTCAAGAGACCCAGTACTTC.

The gene calls are TRBV4-1 and TRBJ1-2; 9 bases agree with TRBD1. V lost 4 bases to trimming and J lost 7 bases; unmatched junction nucleotides: 4. CDR1 and CDR2 from the germline V gene are MGHRA and YSYEKL. The CDR3 consists of 13 residues. The CDR3: CASSLGQGFGYTF. CDR3 bases: TGCGCCAGCAGCCTGGGACAGGGATTTGGCTACACCTTC.

This clonotype has just a few counts. The rearrangement links TRBV7-4 to TRBJ2-5; TRBD2 aligns across 7 bases. This CDR3 has 14 amino acids. V shed 3 bases, J shed 6 bases, and the junction held 7 bases outside the gene matches. Germline assignment: CDR1 SGHVT and CDR2 SQSDAQ. CDR3 coding DNA: TGTGCCAGCAGCTTCTCCGGGGGGTTAAAGACCCAGTACTTC. This encodes CASSFSGGLKTQYF.

This clonotype appeared a few times. The genes are TRBV5-1 and TRBJ2-7, with 7 bases identical to TRBD1. V was clipped by 8 bases and J by 5 bases; unmatched bases: 16. Germline CDR1 and CDR2: SGHRS and YFSETQ. The CDR3 length is 15 residues. This chain's CDR3 is CARTKLGDSQDEQYF. CDR3 bases: TGCGCCAGGACGAAACTAGGGGACAGTCAGGACGAGCAGTACTTC.

Notes on this clonotype: The junction differs from germline at one of its ends, possibly a read error. This chain uses TRBV27 with TRBJ2-7; D is ambiguous. Germline V gene sequence: CDR1 MNHEY, CDR2 SMNVEV (reference sequence). The CDR3 has 12 residues. CDR3 sequence reads: CASGLTRYEQYF. CDR3 DNA: TGTGCCAGCGGTTTGACGAGGTACGAGCAGTACTTC.